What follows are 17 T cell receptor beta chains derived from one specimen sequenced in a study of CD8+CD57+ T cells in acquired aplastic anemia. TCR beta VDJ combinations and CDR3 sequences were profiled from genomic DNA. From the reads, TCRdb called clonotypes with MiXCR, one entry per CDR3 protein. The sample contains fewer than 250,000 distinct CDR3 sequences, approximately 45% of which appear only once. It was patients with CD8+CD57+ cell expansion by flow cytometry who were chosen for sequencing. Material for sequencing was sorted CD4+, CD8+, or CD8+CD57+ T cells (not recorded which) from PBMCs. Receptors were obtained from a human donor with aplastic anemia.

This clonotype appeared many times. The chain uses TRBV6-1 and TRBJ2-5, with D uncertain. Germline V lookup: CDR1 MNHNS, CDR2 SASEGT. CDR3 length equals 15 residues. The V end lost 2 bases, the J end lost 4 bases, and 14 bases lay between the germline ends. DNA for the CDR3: TGTGCCAGCAGTGAAATTGTGGTAGAGAGAGAGACCCAGTACTTC. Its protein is CASSEIVVERETQYF.

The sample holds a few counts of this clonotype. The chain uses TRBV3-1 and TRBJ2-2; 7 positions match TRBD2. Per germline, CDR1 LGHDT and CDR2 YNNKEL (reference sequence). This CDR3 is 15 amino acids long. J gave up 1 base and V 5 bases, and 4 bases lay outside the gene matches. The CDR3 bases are TGTGCCAGCAGCGATGGACTAGGGAACACCGGGGAGCTGTTTTTT. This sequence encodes CASSDGLGNTGELFF.

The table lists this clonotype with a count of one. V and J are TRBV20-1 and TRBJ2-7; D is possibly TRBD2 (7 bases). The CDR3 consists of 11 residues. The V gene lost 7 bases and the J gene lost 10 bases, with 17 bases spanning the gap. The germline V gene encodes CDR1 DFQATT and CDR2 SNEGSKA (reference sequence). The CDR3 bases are TGCAGTGTAAAGTGGGGGGGCGGTCAGTACTTC. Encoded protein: CSVKWGGGQYF.

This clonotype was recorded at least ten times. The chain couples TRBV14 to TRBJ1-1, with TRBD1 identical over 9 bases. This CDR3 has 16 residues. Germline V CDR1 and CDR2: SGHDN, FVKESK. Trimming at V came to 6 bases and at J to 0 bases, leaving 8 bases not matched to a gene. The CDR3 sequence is CASSLAWTGVNTEAFF. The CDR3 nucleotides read TGTGCCAGCAGTTTGGCTTGGACAGGGGTGAACACTGAAGCTTTCTTT.

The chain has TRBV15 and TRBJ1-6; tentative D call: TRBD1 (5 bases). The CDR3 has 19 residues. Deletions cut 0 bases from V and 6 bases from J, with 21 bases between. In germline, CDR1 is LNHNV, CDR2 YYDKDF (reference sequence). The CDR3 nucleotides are TGTGCCACCAGCAGAGATCTGGGGGTGGCTAGCCGGAGTAATTCACCCCTCCACTTT. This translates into CATSRDLGVASRSNSPLHF. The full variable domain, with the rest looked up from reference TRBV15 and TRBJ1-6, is DAMVIQNPRYQVTQFGKPVTLSCSQTLNHNVMYWYQQKSSQAPKLLFHYYDKDFNNEADTPDNFQSRRPNTSFCFLDIRSPGLGDTAMYLCATSRDLGVASRSNSPLHFGNGTRLTVT.

Written as DNA, the CDR3 is TGTGCCAGTAGCACCGACACCGTGAGTACCGGGAGCACTGAAGCTTTCTTT. Translating gives CASSTDTVSTGSTEAFF. The rearrangement uses TRBV19 and TRBJ1-1; the D is unclear. Germline V gene lookup returns CDR1 LNHDA and CDR2 SQIVND (reference sequence). Trimming left V 6 bases short and J 4 bases short, with 24 bases between. The CDR3 is made up of 17 amino acids.

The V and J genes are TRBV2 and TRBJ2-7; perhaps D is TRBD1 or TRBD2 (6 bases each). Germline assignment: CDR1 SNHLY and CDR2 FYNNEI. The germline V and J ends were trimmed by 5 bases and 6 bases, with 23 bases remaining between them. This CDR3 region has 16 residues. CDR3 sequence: CASSSRFGGPRAEQYF. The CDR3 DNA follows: TGTGCCAGCAGTTCCAGGTTTGGGGGGCCAAGGGCCGAGCAGTACTTC.

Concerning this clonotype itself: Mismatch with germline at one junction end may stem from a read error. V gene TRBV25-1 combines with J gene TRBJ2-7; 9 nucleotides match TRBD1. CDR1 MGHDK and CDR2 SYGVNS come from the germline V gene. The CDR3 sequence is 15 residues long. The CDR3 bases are TGTGCCCGCAGCCAGGGCGGGACAGGGCTGTTCGAGCAGTACTTC. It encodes CARSQGGTGLFEQYF.

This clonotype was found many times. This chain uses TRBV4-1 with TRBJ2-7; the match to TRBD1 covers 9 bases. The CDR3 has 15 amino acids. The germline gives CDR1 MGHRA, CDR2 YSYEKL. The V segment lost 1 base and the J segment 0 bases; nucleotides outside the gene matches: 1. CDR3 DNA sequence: TGCGCCAGCAGCCAAGGACAGGGGGACTCCTACGAGCAGTACTTC. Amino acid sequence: CASSQGQGDSYEQYF.

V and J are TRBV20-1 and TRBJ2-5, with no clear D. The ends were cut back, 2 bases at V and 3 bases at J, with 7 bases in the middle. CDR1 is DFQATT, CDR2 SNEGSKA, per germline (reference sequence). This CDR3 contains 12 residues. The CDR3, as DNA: TGCAGTGCTAGATACGTAGAAGAGACCCAGTACTTC. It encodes CSARYVEETQYF.

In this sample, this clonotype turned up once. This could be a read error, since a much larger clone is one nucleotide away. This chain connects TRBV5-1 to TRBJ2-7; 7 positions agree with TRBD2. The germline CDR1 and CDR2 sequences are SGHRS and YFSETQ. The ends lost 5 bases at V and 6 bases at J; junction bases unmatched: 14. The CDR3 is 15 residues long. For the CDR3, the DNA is TGCGCCAGCAGATCAGGACTAGGAGGCTTCGGCGAGCAGTACTTC. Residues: CASRSGLGGFGEQYF.

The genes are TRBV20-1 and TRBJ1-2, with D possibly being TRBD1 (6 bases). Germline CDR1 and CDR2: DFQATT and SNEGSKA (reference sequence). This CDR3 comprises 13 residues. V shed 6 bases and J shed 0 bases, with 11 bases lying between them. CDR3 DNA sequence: TGCAGTGCCACAGGGCGAACTAACTATGGCTACACCTTC. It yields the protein CSATGRTNYGYTF.

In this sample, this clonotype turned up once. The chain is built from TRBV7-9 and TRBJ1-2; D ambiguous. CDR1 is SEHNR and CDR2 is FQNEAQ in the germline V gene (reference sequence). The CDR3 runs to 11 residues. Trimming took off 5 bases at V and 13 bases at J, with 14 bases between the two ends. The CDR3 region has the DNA TGTGCCAGCAGCCCGACTAGCGTTGCCACCTTC. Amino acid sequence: CASSPTSVATF. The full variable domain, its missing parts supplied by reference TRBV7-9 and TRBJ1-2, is DTGVSQNPRHKITKRGQNVTFRCDPISEHNRLYWYRQTLGQGPEFLTYFQNEAQLEKSRLLSDRFSAERPKGSFSTLEIQRTEQGDSAMYLCASSPTSVATFGSGTRLTVV.

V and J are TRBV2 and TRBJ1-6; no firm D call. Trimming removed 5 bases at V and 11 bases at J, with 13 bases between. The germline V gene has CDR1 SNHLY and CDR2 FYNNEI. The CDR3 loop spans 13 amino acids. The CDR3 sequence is CASSSDGLAPLHF. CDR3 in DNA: TGTGCCAGCAGTTCTGACGGCTTGGCACCCCTCCACTTT.

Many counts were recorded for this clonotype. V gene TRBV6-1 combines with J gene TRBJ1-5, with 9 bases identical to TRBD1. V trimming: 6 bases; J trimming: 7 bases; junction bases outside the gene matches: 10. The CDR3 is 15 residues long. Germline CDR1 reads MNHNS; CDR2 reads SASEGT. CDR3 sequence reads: CASSTWTGEVQPQHF. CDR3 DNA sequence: TGTGCCAGCAGCACATGGACAGGGGAGGTACAGCCCCAGCATTTT.

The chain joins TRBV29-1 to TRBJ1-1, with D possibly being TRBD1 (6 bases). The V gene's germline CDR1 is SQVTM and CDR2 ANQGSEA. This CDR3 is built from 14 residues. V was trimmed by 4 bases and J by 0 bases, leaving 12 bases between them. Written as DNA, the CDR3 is TGCAGCGTTGTCAGAGGGGGGGTGAACACTGAAGCTTTCTTT. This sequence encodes CSVVRGGVNTEAFF.

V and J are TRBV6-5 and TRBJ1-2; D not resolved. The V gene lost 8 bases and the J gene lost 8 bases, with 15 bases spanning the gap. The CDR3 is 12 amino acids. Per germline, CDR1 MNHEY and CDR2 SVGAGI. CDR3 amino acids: CASWRRAQGYTF. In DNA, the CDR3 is TGTGCCAGCTGGCGACGGGCCCAGGGCTACACCTTC.